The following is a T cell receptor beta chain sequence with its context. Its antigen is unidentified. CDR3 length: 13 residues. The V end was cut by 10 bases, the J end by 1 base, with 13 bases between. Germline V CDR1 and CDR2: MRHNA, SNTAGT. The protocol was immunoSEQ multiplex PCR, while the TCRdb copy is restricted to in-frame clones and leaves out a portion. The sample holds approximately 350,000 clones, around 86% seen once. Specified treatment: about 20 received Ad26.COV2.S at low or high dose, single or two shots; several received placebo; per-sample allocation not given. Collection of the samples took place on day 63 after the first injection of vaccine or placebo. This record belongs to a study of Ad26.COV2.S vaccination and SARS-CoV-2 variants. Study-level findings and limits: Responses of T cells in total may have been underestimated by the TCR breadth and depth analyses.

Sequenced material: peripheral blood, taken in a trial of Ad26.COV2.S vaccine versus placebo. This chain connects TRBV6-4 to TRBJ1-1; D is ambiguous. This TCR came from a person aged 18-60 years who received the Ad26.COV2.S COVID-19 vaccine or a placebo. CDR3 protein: CATRSQWNTEAFF. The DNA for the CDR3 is TGTGCCACCCGATCTCAGTGGAACACTGAAGCTTTCTTT.